Following are 21 T cell receptor beta chains from one sample sequenced in a study of cytomegalovirus exposure and HLA in healthy donors. Primers for the PCR totalled 60 Vbeta and 13 Jbeta. Data came from immunoSEQ multiplex PCR; TCRdb stores just in-frame clones and leaves some out. The data show some 70,000 clones, and the top ten clones hold under 3%. Material: PBMCs. The receptors originated from a man in his forties in good health and CMV-seronegative.

The chain carries TRBV5-4 and TRBJ1-1; D perhaps matches TRBD1 (5 bases). V lost 2 bases and J lost 0, with 8 bases in between. Germline V CDR1 and CDR2: SGHNT, YYREEE (reference sequence). This CDR3 has 14 amino acids. The CDR3 sequence is CASSFQGLNTEAFF. The CDR3 DNA reads as TGTGCCAGCAGCTTCCAGGGATTGAACACTGAAGCTTTCTTT.

The DNA of the CDR3 is TGCGCCAGCAGCCCGGACCAGGGGAGGGTATTTGGAGCTTTCTTT. As protein: CASSPDQGRVFGAFF. The chain joins TRBV5-1 to TRBJ1-1; possibly TRBD1 for D (6 bases). The CDR3 totals 15 residues. V was trimmed by 4 bases and J by 10 bases, leaving 23 bases between them. Germline V gene sequence: CDR1 SGHRS, CDR2 YFSETQ.

The DNA for the CDR3 is TGTGCCAGTAGGAGGACAGGCATAATTGATTCACCCCTCCACTTT. It encodes CASRRTGIIDSPLHF. The rearrangement links TRBV19 to TRBJ1-6; 7 bases match TRBD1. The junction had 10 bases not matched to a gene; V was cut back by 6 bases and J by 8 bases. The length of the CDR3 is 15 residues. Germline-derived CDR1 and CDR2 are LNHDA and SQIVND (reference sequence). Drawing the rest from reference TRBV19 and TRBJ1-6, the complete variable domain is DGGITQSPKYLFRKEGQNVTLSCEQNLNHDAMYWYRQDPGQGLRLIYYSQIVNDFQKGDIAEGYSVSREKKESFPLTVTSAQKNPTAFYLCASRRTGIIDSPLHFGNGTRLTVT.

This chain uses TRBV5-1 with TRBJ2-3; TRBD2 matches at 7 bases. V shed 4 bases, J shed 6 bases, and the junction held 11 bases outside the gene matches. Germline V gene data show CDR1 as SGHRS and CDR2 as YFSETQ. The CDR3 consists of 15 residues. CDR3 region: CASSVGTTPGDTQYF. DNA for the CDR3: TGCGCCAGCAGCGTAGGGACTACTCCTGGTGATACGCAGTATTTT.

The chain employs TRBV7-2 and TRBJ1-2; D is uncertain. Trimming pared 5 bases from V and 2 bases from J, leaving 6 bases between. The germline V gene has CDR1 SGHTA and CDR2 FQGNSA. The CDR3 covers 12 residues. In nucleotides, the CDR3 is TGTGCCAGCAGCCCGGGGAACTATGGCTACACCTTC. This sequence encodes CASSPGNYGYTF.

The V and J genes are TRBV5-1 and TRBJ2-7; 7 bases map to TRBD2. The CDR3 runs 12 residues. Germline V CDR1 and CDR2: SGHRS, YFSETQ. After removal of 6 bases from V and 4 bases from J, the junction contained 4 bases not matched to a gene. The CDR3 loop is CASNGEGYEQYF. DNA of the CDR3: TGCGCCAGCAACGGGGAGGGTTACGAGCAGTACTTC.

This rearrangement joins TRBV5-1 to TRBJ1-2; 7 bases align to TRBD1. The germline V gene encodes CDR1 SGHRS and CDR2 YFSETQ. Trimming cost V 4 bases and J 4 bases; bases outside gene matches: 1. This CDR3 has 12 residues. This CDR3 is CASSRDSYGYTF. The CDR3 DNA is TGCGCCAGCAGCCGGGACAGCTATGGCTACACCTTC.

The V and J genes are TRBV5-1 and TRBJ1-1, with D perhaps TRBD1 (5 bases). The length of the CDR3 is 11 residues. From germline, CDR1 is SGHRS and CDR2 YFSETQ. V was trimmed by 0 bases and J by 10 bases, leaving 7 bases between them. CDR3 loop: CASSLGDSAFF. CDR3 nucleotide sequence: TGCGCCAGCAGCTTGGGGGACTCAGCTTTCTTT.

The V call is TRBV9, the J call TRBJ2-4, with 7 bases that match TRBD2. Looked up from germline, CDR1 is SGDLS and CDR2 is YYNGEE. This CDR3 is built from 14 residues. Germline trimming cut 5 bases from V and 8 bases from J; bases unmatched to any gene: 10. CDR3 amino acids: CASSSGRDLDIQYF. The CDR3 bases are TGTGCCAGCAGTTCAGGGAGGGATTTAGACATTCAGTACTTC.

This chain connects TRBV10-3 to TRBJ2-3; 9 bases match TRBD1. CDR3 length: 15 residues. Germline V CDR1 and CDR2: ENHRY, SYGVKD. V trimming: 0 bases; J trimming: 3 bases; junction bases outside the gene matches: 1. As DNA, the CDR3 is TGTGCCATCAGTGAGTCAGGACAGGGGACAGATACGCAGTATTTT. It encodes CAISESGQGTDTQYF.

This rearrangement joins TRBV6-6 to TRBJ2-5; D unresolved. V dropped 7 bases and J dropped 2 bases, with 8 bases sitting between them. CDR1 and CDR2 (germline): MNHNY, SVGAGI (reference sequence). The CDR3 is 12 residues long. CDR3 bases: TGTGCCAGCACAGACTTTCAAGAGACCCAGTACTTC. Translated, it gives CASTDFQETQYF.

The chain joins TRBV5-3 to TRBJ1-1; no clear D. TRBV5-3 is an ORF; its function is uncertain. The CDR3 consists of 15 residues. Trimming took 4 bases from V and 1 from J, leaving 14 bases between them. The CDR3 loop is CARSDFKGENTEAFF. The CDR3 DNA reads as TGTGCCAGAAGCGACTTCAAAGGAGAGAACACTGAAGCTTTCTTT.

Comments on this clone: One end of the junction varies from germline; a read error may be responsible. The chain links TRBV20-1 to TRBJ2-7; 10 bases map to TRBD1. The CDR3 sequence is 9 residues long. Germline CDR1 DFQATT, CDR2 SNEGSKA (reference sequence). In DNA, the CDR3 is TGCAGTGCTGCCGGGACAGGGGTCTTC. Translation: CSAAGTGVF.

The chain couples TRBV7-3 to TRBJ2-2; D might be TRBD1 (5 bases). The V end was cut by 5 bases, the J end by 4 bases, with 11 bases between. Germline V CDR1 and CDR2: SGHTA, FQGTGA. The CDR3 loop spans 14 amino acids. Here the CDR3 DNA reads TGTGCCAGCAGCGCAGGGTTGGCCACCGGGGAGCTGTTTTTT. Translation gives CASSAGLATGELFF.

This sequence joins TRBV4-1 and TRBJ2-1; 7 bases match TRBD1. The V and J ends lost 0 bases and 5 bases, in that order; junction bases with no gene match: 7. Germline CDR1 MGHRA, CDR2 YSYEKL. This CDR3 is 16 amino acids long. The CDR3 spells CASSQETGLLDNEQFF. In DNA, the CDR3 is TGCGCCAGCAGCCAAGAGACAGGGTTATTGGACAATGAGCAGTTCTTC.

V gene TRBV4-2 combines with J gene TRBJ2-7; 11 positions match TRBD2. V was pared by 5 bases and J by 4 bases, with 7 bases of the junction left unmatched. The CDR3 has 15 amino acids. Germline V gives CDR1 LGHNA, CDR2 YNFKEQ. The CDR3 region has the DNA TGTGCCAGCAGCTCCCTAGCGGGGGGCCAGTACGAGCAGTACTTC. It encodes CASSSLAGGQYEQYF.

This chain links TRBV11-3 with TRBJ2-5; D possibly corresponds to TRBD1 (5 bases). The CDR3 has 13 amino acids. Germline V CDR1 and CDR2: SGHNT, YENEEA. Trimming pared 1 base from V and 3 bases from J, leaving 6 bases between. This CDR3 is CASSLAGKETQYF. Here the CDR3 DNA reads TGTGCCAGCAGCTTAGCAGGGAAAGAGACCCAGTACTTC.

The rearrangement links TRBV9 to TRBJ2-1, with D tentatively TRBD2 (7 bases). This CDR3 is 15 amino acids long. V was clipped by 3 bases and J by 5 bases, with 15 bases between them. Germline-derived CDR1 and CDR2 are SGDLS and YYNGEE. The CDR3 protein is CASSGGGTLNNEQFF. CDR3 coding DNA: TGTGCCAGCAGCGGGGGGGGCACCCTAAACAATGAGCAGTTCTTC.

This chain uses TRBV27 with TRBJ1-3, with TRBD1 as a possible D gene (5 bases). The ends were cut back, 6 bases at V and 4 bases at J, with 19 bases in the middle. The CDR3 consists of 16 residues. Germline assignment: CDR1 MNHEY and CDR2 SMNVEV (reference sequence). In DNA form, the CDR3 reads TGTGCCAGCAGATCCGGGACTACCCAAGGAGGAAACACCATATATTTT. Protein: CASRSGTTQGGNTIYF.

The CDR3 DNA follows: TGTGCCACCAGCAGAGGCCGGACAGCGAACACTGAAGCTTTCTTT. Translating gives CATSRGRTANTEAFF. J is TRBJ1-1 and V is TRBV15, with a possible D match to TRBD1 (6 bases). This CDR3 comprises 15 residues. V was trimmed by 1 base and J by 1 base, leaving 10 bases between them. CDR1 LNHNV and CDR2 YYDKDF come from the germline V gene (reference sequence).

CDR3: CAQTRDISYEQYF. The CDR3 DNA follows: TGTGCCCAGACCAGGGACATATCCTACGAGCAGTACTTC. V usage is TRBV30 and J usage is TRBJ2-7, with a tentative D call TRBD1 (6 bases). The V end lost 8 bases, the J end lost 1 base, and 15 bases lay between the germline ends. Germline V gene lookup returns CDR1 GTSNPN and CDR2 SVGIG (reference sequence). The CDR3 runs 13 residues.